One and the same sample provided the 23 T cell receptor beta chains below, sequenced in a study of blood T cell repertoires in COVID-19. Sequenced by immunoSEQ multiplex PCR; TCRdb stores in-frame clones only, minus some. This table holds some 270,000 clones, roughly 86% found once. The sample taken for sequencing was PBMCs or T cells enriched from blood (not recorded which). Source of these receptors: an older woman who had recovered from COVID-19.

The count of this clone is one. The genes are TRBV18 and TRBJ2-1; D might be TRBD1 (5 bases). Trimming stripped 4 bases from V and 4 bases from J, with 14 bases between. In germline, CDR1 is KGHSH, CDR2 LQKENI. This CDR3 is built from 15 residues. CDR3 residues: CASSLTSDSYNEQFF. As DNA, the CDR3 is TGTGCCAGCTCACTTACGAGTGACAGTTACAATGAGCAGTTCTTC.

This clone occurred once. V gene TRBV28 combines with J gene TRBJ2-1; TRBD1 is a possible D gene (6 bases). The CDR3 is 12 amino acids. Trimming left V 4 bases short and J 8 bases short, with 9 bases between. CDR1 is MDHEN, CDR2 SYDVKM, per germline. This chain's CDR3 is CASSYRVDEQFF. Here the CDR3 DNA reads TGTGCCAGCAGTTACAGGGTAGATGAGCAGTTCTTC.

The V gene is TRBV7-9, the J gene TRBJ2-1, with TRBD2 matching 8 bases. CDR3 length equals 16 residues. Germline trimming cut 3 bases from V and 4 bases from J; bases unmatched to any gene: 8. The V gene's germline CDR1 is SEHNR and CDR2 FQNEAQ (reference sequence). CDR3 amino acids: CASSFRLARAYNEQFF. The CDR3 DNA reads as TGTGCCAGCAGCTTCAGACTAGCGAGAGCTTACAATGAGCAGTTCTTC.

This clone occurred once. The chain uses TRBV10-3 and TRBJ2-1; 13 bases are shared with TRBD2. The CDR3 contains 16 residues. Germline assignment: CDR1 ENHRY and CDR2 SYGVKD. V trimming: 5 bases; J trimming: 8 bases; junction bases outside the gene matches: 9. Written as DNA, the CDR3 is TGTGCCATCAGTAAAAGCGGGACTAGCGGGAAAGATGAGCAGTTCTTC. Protein sequence: CAISKSGTSGKDEQFF.

The rearrangement links TRBV19 to TRBJ2-5; tentative D call: TRBD1 (6 bases). The germline V gene encodes CDR1 LNHDA and CDR2 SQIVND (reference sequence). Trimming shortened V by 2 bases and J by 0 bases, and 7 bases separated the two germline ends. The CDR3 has 14 residues. CDR3 sequence: CASSIRTDQETQYF. The CDR3 region has the DNA TGTGCCAGTAGTATACGGACAGACCAAGAGACCCAGTACTTC. The complete variable domain, with remaining parts taken from reference TRBV19 and TRBJ2-5, reads DGGITQSPKYLFRKEGQNVTLSCEQNLNHDAMYWYRQDPGQGLRLIYYSQIVNDFQKGDIAEGYSVSREKKESFPLTVTSAQKNPTAFYLCASSIRTDQETQYFGPGTRLLVL.

The chain joins TRBV27 to TRBJ2-7, with 10 bases lining up with TRBD2. The V and J ends lost 1 base and 3 bases, in that order; junction bases with no gene match: 3. This CDR3 contains 15 residues. Germline values: CDR1 MNHEY, CDR2 SMNVEV (reference sequence). Here the CDR3 reads CASSLWGTSVYEQYF. Written as DNA, the CDR3 is TGTGCCAGCAGTTTATGGGGGACTAGCGTCTACGAGCAGTACTTC.

For this clone: The same CDR3 can be traced to other DNA sequences in this sample. The V call is TRBV5-1, the J call TRBJ1-2, with a tentative D call TRBD1 (5 bases). The V end was cut by 0 bases, the J end by 3 bases, with 9 bases between. CDR1 and CDR2 (germline): SGHRS, YFSETQ. This CDR3 is built from 14 residues. CDR3 sequence reads: CASSLGQGDYGYTF. The CDR3, as DNA: TGCGCCAGCAGCTTGGGCCAGGGCGACTATGGCTACACCTTC. Full variable domain (rest looked up from reference TRBV5-1 and TRBJ1-2): KAGVTQTPRYLIKTRGQQVTLSCSPISGHRSVSWYQQTPGQGLQFLFEYFSETQRNKGNFPGRFSGRQFSNSRSEMNVSTLELGDSALYLCASSLGQGDYGYTFGSGTRLTVV.

J is TRBJ1-2 and V is TRBV29-1; D not resolved. The ends were cut back, 4 bases at V and 8 bases at J, with 14 bases in the middle. Germline CDR1 and CDR2: SQVTM and ANQGSEA. The CDR3 length is 12 residues. CDR3 residues: CSVGEGGYGYTF. The DNA of the CDR3 is TGCAGCGTTGGTGAGGGTGGCTACGGCTACACCTTC.

A note on this clone: A read error may be the cause here, since a much bigger clone is one base away. This chain connects TRBV28 to TRBJ2-7, with TRBD1 identical over 7 bases. V trimming: 7 bases; J trimming: 1 base; junction bases outside the gene matches: 4. CDR1 is MDHEN, CDR2 SYDVKM, per germline. CDR3 length: 13 amino acids. The CDR3: CASTPGQSYEQYF. CDR3 coding DNA: TGTGCCAGCACCCCGGGACAGTCCTACGAGCAGTACTTC.

The J gene is TRBJ2-7, the V gene TRBV7-9; no reliable D call. The germline V and J ends were trimmed by 1 base and 0 bases, with 13 bases remaining between them. In germline, CDR1 is SEHNR, CDR2 FQNEAQ (reference sequence). This CDR3 contains 16 residues. CDR3 in amino acids: CASSLEWSVFSYEQYF. In DNA, the CDR3 is TGTGCCAGCAGCTTAGAGTGGTCAGTATTCTCCTACGAGCAGTACTTC. Full variable domain (remainder filled in from reference TRBV7-9 and TRBJ2-7): DTGVSQNPRHKITKRGQNVTFRCDPISEHNRLYWYRQTLGQGPEFLTYFQNEAQLEKSRLLSDRFSAERPKGSFSTLEIQRTEQGDSAMYLCASSLEWSVFSYEQYFGPGTRLTVT.

The chain uses TRBV2 and TRBJ2-1, with 13 bases matching TRBD2. V shed 5 bases and J 0 bases; nucleotides not matched to a gene: 7. Germline V gives CDR1 SNHLY, CDR2 FYNNEI. The CDR3 has 18 amino acids. CDR3 in DNA: TGTGCCAGCAGTCCCCGGACTAGCGGGGGTGGCTCCTACAATGAGCAGTTCTTC. It specifies CASSPRTSGGGSYNEQFF.

The rearrangement links TRBV2 to TRBJ2-5; 7 positions agree with TRBD1. From germline, CDR1 is SNHLY and CDR2 FYNNEI. The CDR3 consists of 14 residues. After removal of 2 bases from V and 5 bases from J, the junction contained 5 bases not matched to a gene. In DNA form, the CDR3 reads TGTGCCAGCAGTGAAAGACAGGGAAAGGAGACCCAGTACTTC. Amino acid sequence: CASSERQGKETQYF.

The chain uses TRBV15 and TRBJ1-2, with 7 bases identical to TRBD1. CDR3 length equals 19 residues. Germline-derived CDR1 and CDR2 are LNHNV and YYDKDF (reference sequence). V was pared by 0 bases and J by 0 bases, with 13 bases of the junction left unmatched. This CDR3 reads CATSRDLGQATQANYGYTF. The CDR3 DNA follows: TGTGCCACCAGCAGAGACCTTGGACAGGCAACGCAAGCTAACTATGGCTACACCTTC.

As for this clone: Other DNA sequences in this sample translate to the same CDR3. The V and J genes are TRBV14 and TRBJ1-2, with unresolved D. V was pared by 0 bases and J by 2 bases, with 4 bases between. The CDR3 totals 13 residues. Germline values: CDR1 SGHDN, CDR2 FVKESK. The CDR3 DNA follows: TGTGCCAGCAGCCAAGACAGAAACTATGGCTACACCTTC. This gives the protein CASSQDRNYGYTF.

The chain employs TRBV20-1 and TRBJ2-1; no definite D call. V shed 2 bases and J shed 5 bases, with 4 bases lying between them. Per germline, CDR1 DFQATT and CDR2 SNEGSKA (reference sequence). CDR3 length: 11 residues. CDR3: CSARSDNEQFF. The DNA for the CDR3 is TGCAGTGCTAGATCAGACAATGAGCAGTTCTTC.

The rearrangement links TRBV28 to TRBJ1-5, with 9 bases fitting TRBD1. Per germline, CDR1 MDHEN and CDR2 SYDVKM. The CDR3 has 17 amino acids. V shed 3 bases and J 3 bases; nucleotides not matched to a gene: 9. Written as DNA, the CDR3 is TGTGCCAGCAGTTTGGACAGGGGAAGGGGGGACAATCAGCCCCAGCATTTT. This codes for CASSLDRGRGDNQPQHF.

The V and J genes are TRBV2 and TRBJ2-2; D is possibly TRBD1 (6 bases). The CDR3 is 14 residues long. Germline-derived CDR1 and CDR2 are SNHLY and FYNNEI. V was pared by 6 bases and J by 4 bases, with 12 bases between. The CDR3 spells CASRDRVSTGELFF. CDR3 nucleotide sequence: TGTGCCAGCAGGGACAGAGTCAGCACCGGGGAGCTGTTTTTT.

V gene TRBV18 combines with J gene TRBJ1-4, with TRBD1 identical over 7 bases. J gave up 5 bases and V 3 bases, and 6 bases lay outside the gene matches. Germline V lookup: CDR1 KGHSH, CDR2 LQKENI. The CDR3 extends over 15 amino acids. CDR3 sequence reads: CASSPSGTVNEKLFF. The DNA for the CDR3 is TGTGCCAGCTCACCCTCCGGGACAGTGAATGAAAAACTGTTTTTT.

The rearrangement uses TRBV12-3 or TRBV12-4 and TRBJ1-6; D ambiguous. Trimming left V 4 bases short and J 7 bases short, with 5 bases between. This CDR3 spans 12 amino acids. CDR3 sequence (DNA): TGTGCCAGCAGTTCCATCAATTCACCCCTCCACTTT. Translated: CASSSINSPLHF.

The chain has TRBV29-1 and TRBJ1-1; TRBD1 is a possible D gene (5 bases). CDR1 and CDR2 (germline): SQVTM, ANQGSEA. The CDR3 runs 13 residues. V was trimmed by 3 bases and J by 1 base, leaving 9 bases between them. The CDR3 sequence: CSVEGLPNTEAFF. CDR3 nucleotides: TGCAGCGTTGAGGGACTTCCGAACACTGAAGCTTTCTTT.

The chain links TRBV5-6 to TRBJ2-3; D gene ambiguous. The CDR3 contains 12 residues. V was shortened by 3 bases and J by 6 bases, with 8 bases between the two germline ends. Germline V gene lookup returns CDR1 SGHDT and CDR2 YYEEEE. The CDR3 DNA is TGTGCCAGCAGCTGGGCAGCCGATACGCAGTATTTT. It is translated as CASSWAADTQYF. Based on the CDR3 plus reference TRBV5-6 and TRBJ2-3, the full variable domain is DAGVTQSPTHLIKTRGQQVTLRCSPKSGHDTVSWYQQALGQGPQFIFQYYEEEERQRGNFPDRFSGHQFPNYSSELNVNALLLGDSALYLCASSWAADTQYFGPGTRLTVL.

The chain is built from TRBV7-3 and TRBJ2-1, with D perhaps TRBD2 (6 bases). The CDR3 loop spans 13 amino acids. Germline values: CDR1 SGHTA, CDR2 FQGTGA. V was shortened by 5 bases and J by 6 bases, with 11 bases between the two germline ends. The DNA of the CDR3 is TGTGCCAGCAGCCCCGGGACTGGCAATGAGCAGTTCTTC. This encodes CASSPGTGNEQFF.

The V gene is TRBV28, the J gene TRBJ2-1, with TRBD1 identical over 10 bases. V trimming: 7 bases; J trimming: 2 bases; junction bases outside the gene matches: 8. The CDR3 length is 16 residues. Germline values: CDR1 MDHEN, CDR2 SYDVKM. CDR3 bases: TGTGCCAGCACCCCAGGGGGGACAGGGGCCTACAATGAGCAGTTCTTC. It yields the protein CASTPGGTGAYNEQFF.